The clone carrying this TCR beta chain was found a few times. The source of the sample is a study of blood T cell repertoires in COVID-19. About the study: Acute and convalescent COVID-19 samples came from the United States, Italy and Spain. In each case, the material was cDNA or gDNA derived from T cells, B-cell-depleted T cells, or PBMCs.

This CDR3 region has 14 residues. Germline CDR1 is MNHEY and CDR2 is SMNVEV (reference sequence). Trimming cost V 6 bases and J 4 bases, with 15 bases left between them. In the original processing: Reference gene primer amplification gave nucleated cell count estimates. TCRdb's copy holds only in-frame clones and misses some; the assay was immunoSEQ multiplex PCR. The V and J calls and clone size are taken from that table; D and trimming were inferred from the DNA. There are roughly 140,000 clones in the sample; 65% to 90% occur only once, and roughly 2.9% lies in the top ten. Sequencing was done on a sample of peripheral blood. This chain connects TRBV27 to TRBJ2-5, with D tentatively TRBD2 (5 bases). The TCR originated in a man in his fifties with acute or convalescent COVID-19. The CDR3 loop is CASRRAEKGETQYF. For the CDR3, the DNA is TGTGCCAGCAGAAGAGCGGAGAAGGGAGAGACCCAGTACTTC.